This passage covers 23 T cell receptor beta chains from one sample sequenced in a study of human T cells and chemical hapten exposure. TCRdb analysed the 5' RACE reads with MiXCR anew, one entry per CDR3 protein. The sample carries 110,000 to 150,000 distinct CDR3 sequences, 3.5% to 5% recorded once. Sequencing started from total RNA isolated from unfractionated whole blood. The receptors were gathered from a female donor in good health.

This clonotype showed up many times. The rearrangement links TRBV13 to TRBJ2-1; TRBD2 aligns across 12 bases. V was pared by 5 bases and J by 5 bases, with 7 bases of the junction left unmatched. The CDR3 runs to 16 residues. Germline CDR1 and CDR2: PRHDT and FYEKMQ (reference sequence). DNA of the CDR3: TGTGCCAGCAGCGGCCGACTAGCGGGGGAGGACAATGAGCAGTTCTTC. Translating it yields CASSGRLAGEDNEQFF.

Many counts were recorded for this clonotype. The V and J genes are TRBV20-1 and TRBJ1-1, with D possibly matching TRBD1 (5 bases). The V end was cut by 4 bases, the J end by 3 bases, with 15 bases between. The V gene's germline CDR1 is DFQATT and CDR2 SNEGSKA (reference sequence). This CDR3 region has 14 residues. Written as DNA, the CDR3 is TGCAGTGCTATTTTCTCGACGGGGGACACTGAAGCTTTCTTT. As protein: CSAIFSTGDTEAFF.

The sample holds many counts of this clonotype. The J gene is TRBJ1-2, the V gene TRBV2; 10 positions match TRBD1. The J segment lost 5 bases and the V segment lost 6 bases, leaving 9 bases of the junction unmatched. Germline assignment: CDR1 SNHLY and CDR2 FYNNEI. CDR3 length equals 15 residues. This chain's CDR3 is CASRDPGTGDYGYTF. The CDR3 DNA reads as TGTGCCAGCAGGGACCCCGGGACAGGGGATTATGGCTACACCTTC. The variable domain in full, with the rest retrieved from reference TRBV2 and TRBJ1-2, is EPEVTQTPSHQVTQMGQEVILRCVPISNHLYFYWYRQILGQKVEFLVSFYNNEISEKSEIFDDQFSVERPDGSNFTLKIRSTKLEDSAMYFCASRDPGTGDYGYTFGSGTRLTVV.

The rearrangement uses TRBV12-3 or TRBV12-4 and TRBJ2-6, with TRBD2 matching over 11 bases. With V trimmed by 4 bases and J by 3 bases, 5 bases remained unmatched. The CDR3 contains 17 residues. Here the CDR3 DNA reads TGTGCCAGCAGTTCGACTAGCGGGGTCTGTGGGGCCAACGTCCTGACTTTC. It codes for CASSSTSGVCGANVLTF.

This clonotype has at least ten counts. CDR3 residues: CASVGRRGLAGAISYNEQFF. The CDR3 bases are TGTGCCAGCGTGGGGCGAAGAGGACTAGCGGGGGCAATATCCTACAATGAGCAGTTCTTC. The gene calls are TRBV12-3 or TRBV12-4 and TRBJ2-1, with TRBD2 matching over 13 bases. The CDR3 consists of 20 residues. Unmatched junction bases numbered 17, after V lost 8 bases and J lost 1 base.

This clonotype occurred a few times. The V call is TRBV3-1, the J call TRBJ2-1, with D possibly matching TRBD2 (5 bases). The CDR3 spans 12 residues. Trimming stripped 7 bases from V and 9 bases from J, with 13 bases between. The germline CDR1 and CDR2 sequences are LGHDT and YNNKEL (reference sequence). The CDR3 loop reads CASNQRGSEQFF. CDR3 nucleotide sequence: TGTGCCAGCAATCAACGAGGGAGTGAGCAGTTCTTC.

There are many counts of this clonotype. The chain is built from TRBV4-3 and TRBJ1-2; 7 nucleotides line up with TRBD1. Germline CDR1 and CDR2: LGHNA and YSLEER. CDR3 length equals 15 residues. The V and J ends lost 0 bases and 8 bases, in that order; junction bases with no gene match: 9. CDR3: CASSQDPGGTFGYTF. CDR3 sequence (DNA): TGCGCCAGCAGCCAAGATCCAGGGGGAACCTTCGGCTACACCTTC.

Notes on this clonotype: A junction boundary mismatches the germline segment, possibly from a read error. The chain joins TRBV2 to TRBJ1-2; maybe TRBD1 (5 bases). This CDR3 region has 15 residues. Germline CDR1 is SNHLY and CDR2 is FYNNEI. CDR3 residues: CASTEPGPPTWGYTF. The CDR3 DNA sequence: TGTGCCAGCACTGAACCGGGACCCCCGACGTGGGGCTACACCTTC.

This clonotype was found many times. The chain links TRBV29-1 to TRBJ2-1; 9 nucleotides line up with TRBD1. J lost 6 bases, V lost 2 bases, and 5 bases had no gene match. The CDR3 length is 14 residues. The germline V gene has CDR1 SQVTM and CDR2 ANQGSEA. The CDR3 spells CSVERDRDINEQFF. The CDR3 region has the DNA TGCAGCGTTGAAAGGGACAGGGACATCAATGAGCAGTTCTTC.

This clonotype was seen more than once but under ten times. V and J are TRBV3-1 and TRBJ2-1, with 13 bases that match TRBD2. The CDR3 extends over 17 amino acids. Germline V gene lookup returns CDR1 LGHDT and CDR2 YNNKEL (reference sequence). J lost 0 bases, V lost 4 bases, and 3 bases had no gene match. CDR3 in amino acids: CASSLRTSGGSYNEQFF. The CDR3 bases are TGTGCCAGCAGCCTAAGGACTAGCGGGGGCTCCTACAATGAGCAGTTCTTC.

This clonotype was observed a handful of times. The chain carries TRBV7-2 and TRBJ1-1; no firm D call. V shed 0 bases and J shed 4 bases, with 12 bases lying between them. This CDR3 contains 15 residues. Germline V gene lookup returns CDR1 SGHTA and CDR2 FQGNSA. CDR3 DNA sequence: TGTGCCAGCAGCTTAGCTGGGGTCGGTGGCACTGAAGCTTTCTTT. Amino acid sequence: CASSLAGVGGTEAFF.

There are many counts of this clonotype. The rearrangement links TRBV5-5 to TRBJ2-1; the D gene is possibly TRBD2 (7 bases). Germline CDR1 reads SGHKS; CDR2 reads YYEKEE (reference sequence). The CDR3 length is 16 residues. V shed 4 bases and J shed 7 bases, with 21 bases lying between them. CDR3 sequence (DNA): TGTGCCAGCAGCACCCTGGGGGGCAGGGGAGGGAATGAGCAGTTCTTC. Its translation is CASSTLGGRGGNEQFF. Using reference TRBV5-5 and TRBJ2-1 for the parts outside the CDR3, the full variable domain is DAGVTQSPTHLIKTRGQQVTLRCSPISGHKSVSWYQQVLGQGPQFIFQYYEKEERGRGNFPDRFSARQFPNYSSELNVNALLLGDSALYLCASSTLGGRGGNEQFFGPGTRLTVL.

This clonotype was picked up many times. The J gene is TRBJ2-7, the V gene TRBV28, with TRBD1 matching 7 bases. The CDR3 runs 16 residues. Germline CDR1 is MDHEN and CDR2 is SYDVKM. The J segment lost 2 bases and the V segment lost 6 bases, leaving 13 bases of the junction unmatched. The CDR3 sequence: CASSSPGTAITYEQYF. In DNA form, the CDR3 reads TGTGCCAGCAGCAGCCCCGGGACAGCCATTACCTACGAGCAGTACTTC.

This clonotype appeared many times. The rearrangement uses TRBV7-9 and TRBJ1-3; D ambiguous. The V gene lost 5 bases and the J gene lost 4 bases, with 9 bases spanning the gap. The CDR3 has 13 amino acids. CDR1 SEHNR and CDR2 FQNEAQ come from the germline V gene (reference sequence). This CDR3 is CASSPMNGNTIYF. The CDR3 DNA reads as TGTGCCAGCAGCCCCATGAACGGAAACACCATATATTTT.

This clonotype showed up many times. This chain joins TRBV28 and TRBJ2-4; 7 bases are a match to TRBD2. V shed 6 bases, J shed 9 bases, and the junction held 14 bases outside the gene matches. CDR1 is MDHEN, CDR2 SYDVKM, per germline. There are 15 residues in the CDR3. CDR3 in amino acids: CASSPRLRGRGIQYF. CDR3 nucleotides: TGTGCCAGCAGCCCCCGGCTGCGGGGGAGGGGCATTCAGTACTTC.

With regard to this clonotype: A much bigger clone sits one base away, suggesting this may be a read error. J is TRBJ1-1 and V is TRBV20-1, with D perhaps TRBD1 (6 bases). This CDR3 has 14 residues. The germline V gene has CDR1 DFQATT and CDR2 SNEGSKA (reference sequence). Trimming cost V 3 bases and J 2 bases, with 13 bases left between them. The chain's CDR3 is CSARFSGHNTEAFF. The CDR3 nucleotides read TGCAGTGCTAGGTTCTCGGGACACAACACTGAAGCTTTCTTT.

Worth noting for this clonotype: A much bigger clone sits one base away, suggesting this may be a read error. The chain joins TRBV20-1 to TRBJ1-2; D ambiguous. The CDR3 runs 12 residues. CDR1 is DFQATT and CDR2 is SNEGSKA in the germline V gene (reference sequence). Trimming took 6 bases from V and 7 from J, leaving 15 bases between them. CDR3 in amino acids: CSAPPLGFGYTF. CDR3 nucleotides: TGCAGTGCGCCCCCCCTGGGCTTTGGCTACACCTTC.

This chain connects TRBV7-9 to TRBJ1-2; no clear D. CDR1 and CDR2 (germline): SEHNR, FQNEAQ (reference sequence). The CDR3 spans 14 residues. Trimming shortened V by 0 bases and J by 6 bases, and 11 bases separated the two germline ends. The CDR3: CASSLALIGDGYTF. As DNA, the CDR3 is TGTGCCAGCAGCTTAGCCCTAATCGGGGATGGCTACACCTTC.

This clonotype was counted many times. This chain connects TRBV29-1 to TRBJ2-3; maybe TRBD1 (5 bases). This CDR3 comprises 15 residues. Per germline, CDR1 SQVTM and CDR2 ANQGSEA. V shed 2 bases and J shed 2 bases, with 14 bases lying between them. For the CDR3, the DNA is TGCAGCGTTGAACCAATGGCAGGGTCCACAGATACGCAGTATTTT. It translates to CSVEPMAGSTDTQYF.

V and J are TRBV5-1 and TRBJ2-6; 10 bases line up with TRBD1. Germline CDR1 reads SGHRS; CDR2 reads YFSETQ. This CDR3 contains 15 residues. V shed 7 bases and J 2 bases; nucleotides not matched to a gene: 3. Here the CDR3 DNA reads TGCGCCAGCTCCGGGACAGGGGCTGGGGCCAACGTCCTGACTTTC. Its translation: CASSGTGAGANVLTF.

This clonotype was detected many times. The CDR3 DNA is TGTGCCAGCAGCGTAGTGGGGGGAATGAACACTGAAGCTTTCTTT. This gives the protein CASSVVGGMNTEAFF. This chain links TRBV9 with TRBJ1-1; tentative D call: TRBD1 (5 bases). The CDR3 loop spans 15 amino acids. Trimming stripped 0 bases from V and 0 bases from J, with 9 bases between. From germline, CDR1 is SGDLS and CDR2 YYNGEE.

This clonotype was recorded many times. The rearrangement uses TRBV20-1 and TRBJ1-3; no firm D call. V dropped 5 bases and J dropped 1 base, with 24 bases sitting between them. This CDR3 is built from 18 residues. The germline V gene encodes CDR1 DFQATT and CDR2 SNEGSKA (reference sequence). For the CDR3, the DNA is TGCAGTGCTGAACCCCCCGGGAGGCCAACCTCTTCTGGAAACACCATATATTTT. Amino acid sequence: CSAEPPGRPTSSGNTIYF.

This clonotype was counted at least ten times. The J gene is TRBJ2-7, the V gene TRBV11-2; 13 bases line up with TRBD2. The CDR3 loop spans 17 amino acids. CDR1 is SGHAT, CDR2 FQNNGV, per germline. V shed 6 bases, J shed 9 bases, and the junction held 17 bases outside the gene matches. The CDR3 DNA follows: TGTGCCAGCAGTCGTACCCCCCTACTAGCGGGGGGGCTTGTGCAGTACTTC. It is translated as CASSRTPLLAGGLVQYF.